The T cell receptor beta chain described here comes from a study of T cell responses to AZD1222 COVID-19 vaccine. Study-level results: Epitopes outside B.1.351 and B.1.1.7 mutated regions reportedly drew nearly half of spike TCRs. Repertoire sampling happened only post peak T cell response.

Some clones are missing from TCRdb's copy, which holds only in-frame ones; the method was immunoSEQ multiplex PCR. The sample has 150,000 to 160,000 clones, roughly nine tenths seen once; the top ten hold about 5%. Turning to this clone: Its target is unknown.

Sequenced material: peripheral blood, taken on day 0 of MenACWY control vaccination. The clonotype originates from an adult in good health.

In DNA form, the CDR3 reads TGTGCCAGCTCACCGGACAGGGAGGGTGGCTACACCTTC. Its protein is CASSPDREGGYTF. V is TRBV18 and J is TRBJ1-2, with 8 bases aligning to TRBD1. This CDR3 region has 13 residues. V shed 3 bases and J 7 bases; nucleotides not matched to a gene: 4. Germline values: CDR1 KGHSH, CDR2 LQKENI. The variable domain in full, completed from reference TRBV18 and TRBJ1-2, reads NAGVMQNPRHLVRRRGQEARLRCSPMKGHSHVYWYRQLPEEGLKFMVYLQKENIIDESGMPKERFSAEFPKEGPSILRIQQVVRGDSAAYFCASSPDREGGYTFGSGTRLTVV.